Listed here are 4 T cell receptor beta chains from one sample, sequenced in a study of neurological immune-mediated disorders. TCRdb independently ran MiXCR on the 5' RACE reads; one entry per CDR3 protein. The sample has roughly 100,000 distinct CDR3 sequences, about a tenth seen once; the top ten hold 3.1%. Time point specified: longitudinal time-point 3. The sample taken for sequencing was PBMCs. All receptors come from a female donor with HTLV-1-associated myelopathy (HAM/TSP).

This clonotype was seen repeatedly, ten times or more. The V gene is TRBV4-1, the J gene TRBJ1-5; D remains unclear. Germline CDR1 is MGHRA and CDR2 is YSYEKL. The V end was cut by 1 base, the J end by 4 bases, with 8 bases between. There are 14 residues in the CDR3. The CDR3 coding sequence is TGCGCCAGCAGCCAAGTAAGAGGGAATCAGCCCCAGCATTTT. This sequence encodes CASSQVRGNQPQHF.

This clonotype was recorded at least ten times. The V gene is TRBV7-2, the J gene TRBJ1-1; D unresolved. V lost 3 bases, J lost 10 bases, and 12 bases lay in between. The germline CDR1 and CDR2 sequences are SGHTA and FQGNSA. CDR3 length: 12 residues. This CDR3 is CASSLVELVAFF. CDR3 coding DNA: TGTGCCAGCAGCTTGGTGGAATTGGTAGCTTTCTTT. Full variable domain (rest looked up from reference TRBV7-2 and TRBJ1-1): GAGVSQSPSNKVTEKGKDVELRCDPISGHTALYWYRQSLGQGLEFLIYFQGNSAPDKSGLPSDRFSAERTGGSVSTLTIQRTQQEDSAVYLCASSLVELVAFFGQGTRLTVV.

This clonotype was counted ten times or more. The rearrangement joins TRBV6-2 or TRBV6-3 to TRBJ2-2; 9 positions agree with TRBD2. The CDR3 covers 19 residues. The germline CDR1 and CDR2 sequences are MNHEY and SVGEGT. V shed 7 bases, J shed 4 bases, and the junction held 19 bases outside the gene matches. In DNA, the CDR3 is TGTGCCAGCACCCTGGGGGTAGCGGGGGAGGCTCCGGGCACCGGGGAGCTGTTTTTT. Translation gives CASTLGVAGEAPGTGELFF.

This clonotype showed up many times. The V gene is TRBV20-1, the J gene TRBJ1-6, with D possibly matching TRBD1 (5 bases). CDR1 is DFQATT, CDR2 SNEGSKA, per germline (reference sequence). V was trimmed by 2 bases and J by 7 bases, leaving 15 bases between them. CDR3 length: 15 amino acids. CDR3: CSARWAGLGNSPLHF. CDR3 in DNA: TGCAGTGCTAGATGGGCGGGGCTGGGGAATTCACCCCTCCACTTT.